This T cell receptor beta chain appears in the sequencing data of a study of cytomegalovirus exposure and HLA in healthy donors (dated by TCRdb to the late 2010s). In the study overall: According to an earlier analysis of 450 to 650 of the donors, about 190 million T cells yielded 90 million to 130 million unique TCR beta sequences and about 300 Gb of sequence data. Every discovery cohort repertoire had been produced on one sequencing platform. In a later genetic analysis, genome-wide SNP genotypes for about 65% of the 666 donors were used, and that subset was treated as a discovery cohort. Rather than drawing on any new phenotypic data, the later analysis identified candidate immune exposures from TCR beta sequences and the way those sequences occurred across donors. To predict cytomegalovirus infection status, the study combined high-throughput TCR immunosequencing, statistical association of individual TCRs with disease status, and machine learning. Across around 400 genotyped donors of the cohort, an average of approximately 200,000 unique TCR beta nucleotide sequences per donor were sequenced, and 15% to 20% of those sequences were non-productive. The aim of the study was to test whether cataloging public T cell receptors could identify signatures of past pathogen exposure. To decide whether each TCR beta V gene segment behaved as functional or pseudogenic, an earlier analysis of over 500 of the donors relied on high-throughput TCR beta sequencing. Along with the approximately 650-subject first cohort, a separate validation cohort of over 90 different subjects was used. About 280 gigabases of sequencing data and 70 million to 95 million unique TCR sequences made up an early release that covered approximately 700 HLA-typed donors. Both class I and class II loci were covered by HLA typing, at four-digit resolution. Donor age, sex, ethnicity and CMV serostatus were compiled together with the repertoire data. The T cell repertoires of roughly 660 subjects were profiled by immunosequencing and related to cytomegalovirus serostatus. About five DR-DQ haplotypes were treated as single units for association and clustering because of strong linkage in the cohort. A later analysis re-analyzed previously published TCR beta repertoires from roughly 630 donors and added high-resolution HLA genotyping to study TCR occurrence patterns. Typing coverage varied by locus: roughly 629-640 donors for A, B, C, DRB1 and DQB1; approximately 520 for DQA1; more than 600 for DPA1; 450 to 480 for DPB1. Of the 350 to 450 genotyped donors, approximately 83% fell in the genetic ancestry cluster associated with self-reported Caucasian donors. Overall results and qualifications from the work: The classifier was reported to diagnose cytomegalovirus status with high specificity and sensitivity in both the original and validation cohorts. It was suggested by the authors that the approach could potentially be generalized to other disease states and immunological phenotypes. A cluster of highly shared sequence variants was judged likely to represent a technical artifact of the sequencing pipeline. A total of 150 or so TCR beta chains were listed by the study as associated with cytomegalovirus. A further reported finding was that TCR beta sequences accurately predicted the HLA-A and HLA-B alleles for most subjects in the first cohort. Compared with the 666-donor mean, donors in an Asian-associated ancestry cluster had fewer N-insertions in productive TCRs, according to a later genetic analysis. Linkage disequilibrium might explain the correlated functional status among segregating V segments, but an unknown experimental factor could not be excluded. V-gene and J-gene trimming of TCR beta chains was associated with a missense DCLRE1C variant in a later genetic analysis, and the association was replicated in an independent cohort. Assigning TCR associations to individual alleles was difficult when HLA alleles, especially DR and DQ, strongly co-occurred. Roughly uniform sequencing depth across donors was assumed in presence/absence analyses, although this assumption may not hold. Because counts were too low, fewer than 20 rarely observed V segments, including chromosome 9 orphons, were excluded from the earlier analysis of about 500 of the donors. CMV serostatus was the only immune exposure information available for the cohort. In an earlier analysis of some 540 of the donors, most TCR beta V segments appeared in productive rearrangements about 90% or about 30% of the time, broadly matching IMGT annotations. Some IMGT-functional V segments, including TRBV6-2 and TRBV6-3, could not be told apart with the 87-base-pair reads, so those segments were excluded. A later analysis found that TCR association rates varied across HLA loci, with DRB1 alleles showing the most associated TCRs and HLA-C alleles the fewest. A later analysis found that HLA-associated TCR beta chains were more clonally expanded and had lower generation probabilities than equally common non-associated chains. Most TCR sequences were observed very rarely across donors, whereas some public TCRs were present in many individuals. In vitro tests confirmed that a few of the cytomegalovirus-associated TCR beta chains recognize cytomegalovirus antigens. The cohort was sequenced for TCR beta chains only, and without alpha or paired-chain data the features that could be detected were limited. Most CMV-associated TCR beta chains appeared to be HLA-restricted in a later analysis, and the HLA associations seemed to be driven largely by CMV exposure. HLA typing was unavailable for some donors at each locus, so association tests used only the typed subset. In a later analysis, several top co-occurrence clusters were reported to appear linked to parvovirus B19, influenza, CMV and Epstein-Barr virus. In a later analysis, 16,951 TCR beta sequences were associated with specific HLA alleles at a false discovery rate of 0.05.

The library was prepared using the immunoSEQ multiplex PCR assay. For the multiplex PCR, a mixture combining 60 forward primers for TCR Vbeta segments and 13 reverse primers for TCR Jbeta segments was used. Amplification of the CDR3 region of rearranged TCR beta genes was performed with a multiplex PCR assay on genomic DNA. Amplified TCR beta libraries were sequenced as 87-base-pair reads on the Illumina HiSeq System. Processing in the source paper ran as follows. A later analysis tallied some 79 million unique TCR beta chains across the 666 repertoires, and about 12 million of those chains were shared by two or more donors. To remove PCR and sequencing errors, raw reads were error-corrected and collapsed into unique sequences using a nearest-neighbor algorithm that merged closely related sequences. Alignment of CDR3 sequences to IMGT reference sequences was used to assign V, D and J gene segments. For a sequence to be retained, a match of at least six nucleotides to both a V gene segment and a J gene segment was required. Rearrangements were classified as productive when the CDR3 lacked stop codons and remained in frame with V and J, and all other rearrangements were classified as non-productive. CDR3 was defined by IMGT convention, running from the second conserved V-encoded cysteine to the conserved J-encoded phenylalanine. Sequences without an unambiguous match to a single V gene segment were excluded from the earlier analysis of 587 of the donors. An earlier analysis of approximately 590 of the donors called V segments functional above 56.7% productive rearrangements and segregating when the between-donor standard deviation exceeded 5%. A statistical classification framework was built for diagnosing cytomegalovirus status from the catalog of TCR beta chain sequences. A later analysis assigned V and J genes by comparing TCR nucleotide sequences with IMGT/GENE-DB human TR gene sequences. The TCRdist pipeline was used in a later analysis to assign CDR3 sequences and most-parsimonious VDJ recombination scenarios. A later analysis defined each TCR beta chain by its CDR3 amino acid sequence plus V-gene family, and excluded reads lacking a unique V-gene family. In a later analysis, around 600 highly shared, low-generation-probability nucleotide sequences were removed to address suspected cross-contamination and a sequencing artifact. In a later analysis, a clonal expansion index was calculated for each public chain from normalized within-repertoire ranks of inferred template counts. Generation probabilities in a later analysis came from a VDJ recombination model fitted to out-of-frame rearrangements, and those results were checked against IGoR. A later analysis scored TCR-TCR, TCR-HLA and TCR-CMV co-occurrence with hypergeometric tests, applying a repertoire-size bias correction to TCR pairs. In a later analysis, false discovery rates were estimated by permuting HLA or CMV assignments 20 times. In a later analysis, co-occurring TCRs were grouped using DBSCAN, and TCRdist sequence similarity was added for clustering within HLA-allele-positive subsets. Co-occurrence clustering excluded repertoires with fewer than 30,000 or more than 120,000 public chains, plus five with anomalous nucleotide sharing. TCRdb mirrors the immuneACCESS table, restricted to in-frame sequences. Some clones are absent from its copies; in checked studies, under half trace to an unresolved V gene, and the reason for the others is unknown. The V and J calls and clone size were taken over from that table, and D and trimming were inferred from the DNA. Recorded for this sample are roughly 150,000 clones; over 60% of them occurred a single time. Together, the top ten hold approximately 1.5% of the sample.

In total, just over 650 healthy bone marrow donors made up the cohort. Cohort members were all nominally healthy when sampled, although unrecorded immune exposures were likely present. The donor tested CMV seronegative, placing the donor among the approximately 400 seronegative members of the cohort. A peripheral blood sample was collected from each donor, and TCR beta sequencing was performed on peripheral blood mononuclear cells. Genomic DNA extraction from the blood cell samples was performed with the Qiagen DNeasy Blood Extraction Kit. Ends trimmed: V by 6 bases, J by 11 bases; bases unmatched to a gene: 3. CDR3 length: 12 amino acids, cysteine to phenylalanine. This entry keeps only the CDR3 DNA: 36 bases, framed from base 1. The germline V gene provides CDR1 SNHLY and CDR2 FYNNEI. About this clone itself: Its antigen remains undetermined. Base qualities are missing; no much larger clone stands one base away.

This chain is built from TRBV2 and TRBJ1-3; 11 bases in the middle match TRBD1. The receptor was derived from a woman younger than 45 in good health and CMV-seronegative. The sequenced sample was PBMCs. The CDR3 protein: CASRDRGRAIYF. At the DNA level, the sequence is TGTGCCAGCAGGGACAGGGGGCGAGCCATATATTTT.